This T cell receptor beta chain was obtained from a study of graft-versus-host responses after intestinal transplantation. Study-wide background: Tacrolimus plus steroids were given to all recipients for about 3 years, preceded by anti-thymocyte globulin induction.

The sample holds a few counts of this clone. What it recognizes is unknown. This CDR3 spans 16 amino acids. Germline V gene sequence: CDR1 KGHSH, CDR2 LQKENI. The junction had 4 bases not matched to a gene; V was cut back by 3 bases and J by 0 bases. This table comes from immunoSEQ multiplex PCR, and its TCRdb copy is limited to in-frame clones, with some not included. The sample yields tens of thousands of clones, around 90% seen once. Study-wide results and limits: GvH clones were identified in recipient marrow, with some first appearing in ileum or blood. In patients with graft-donor T cell macrochimerism, allograft graft-versus-host to host-versus-graft clonal ratios were high.

The gene calls are TRBV18 and TRBJ2-3; 9 bases align to TRBD2. The TCR originated in a human donor who was the organ donor for an intestinal transplant. Material: unstimulated CD4+ T cells sorted from spleen or lymph node cells, obtained before transplant. As DNA, the CDR3 is TGTGCCAGCTCACCTGGGACTAGCAGCAGCACAGATACGCAGTATTTT. Translated: CASSPGTSSSTDTQYF.